This T cell receptor beta chain was sequenced during a study of blood T cells in healthy people across ages (dated by TCRdb to about 2015). Regarding the study in general: In model experiments, template switching captured about one uniquely barcoded TCR beta cDNA molecule for every two T cells. To track age-related changes in TCR beta repertoire diversity, the study relied on deep sequencing normalized with unique cDNA molecular identifiers. The donors were split into four age groups: young (average roughly 15 years), middle-aged (more than 35), aged (around 67) and long-lived (over 75). Donors of different ages were randomly distributed across sequencing lanes to avoid experimental bias. Two additional independent replicas of 1 million unique cDNA reads from the same blood draw were analyzed for two donors (one aged 18 to 30 and one aged 80 or older). General conclusions and limits of the study: Observed TCR beta diversity per million T cells fell roughly linearly with age, and a significant reduction was already apparent by age about 43. Since profiling was done on bulk unsorted PBMCs, naive and antigen-experienced compartments could not be conclusively compared. Because the CMV infection status of the donors was unknown, age-related changes in expanded clonotypes may potentially have been confounded. Compared with the aged group, the long-lived group had more naive CD4+ T cells, fewer expanded clones and increased TCR diversity, a pattern suggesting age selection. Estimates of total diversity based on one million sequenced T cells were considered lower bounds and underestimates. There was a strong correlation between observed TCR beta diversity and the percentage of naive T cells measured by flow cytometry.

From the cysteine through the phenylalanine, the CDR3 covers 16 amino acids. The DNA shown is the 48-base CDR3, in frame from base 1. The germline V gene (reference sequence) supplies CDR1 DFQATT and CDR2 SNEGSKA. V is pruned by 1 base and J by 2 bases, leaving 3 bases of the junction without a gene match. The roughly 39 donors, aged about 6 to 95 years, were systemically healthy Caucasian individuals from Russia. Each donor gave 9 to 10 milliliters of peripheral blood, collected into EDTA-treated Vacutainer tubes. PBMCs were isolated by Ficoll-Paque density-gradient centrifugation, with at least 7 million obtained per sample. Trizol reagent was used to extract total RNA from PBMCs, with at least 5.5 micrograms per sample. For every donor, an aliquot of PBMCs went through flow cytometry to measure the percentages of naive CD45RAhigh/CD27high T cells. Comments on this clonotype: There is no known antigen for this receptor. No base quality values were provided; no much bigger clone lies one nucleotide off.

The library was produced with 5' RACE. Sequenced using an Illumina HiSeq 2500. A second PCR of roughly 7 to 11 cycles was run with a J-beta primer mix and a sample-barcoded 5' primer. Each TCR beta cDNA molecule received a unique molecular identifier from a template-switch 5' adaptor carrying 12 random nucleotides. At least 2.5 million CDR3-containing paired-end reads were obtained from each sample. First-strand cDNA synthesis was performed from all RNA using the Mint cDNA synthesis kit, with priming by a TRBC-specific oligonucleotide. After uracil-DNA glycosylase treatment, a first 18-cycle PCR used universal primers M1SS and BC2_uni_R on all cDNA. The source study handled its data this way. For normalization, 1 million high-quality reads, each with a distinct molecular identifier, were randomly selected from each sample. Reads with shared molecular identifiers were discarded instead of being binned into consensus sequences. MiTCR, with a Q25 quality threshold and the strictest error-elimination algorithm, was used for CDR3 identification, clonotype clustering and error correction. A nonparametric unseen species model using Euler transformation provided a lower-bound estimate of total TCR beta diversity. The raw public reads went through TCRdb reprocessing: fastp at Q25, MiXCR clone calling, in-frame beta chains kept. For every CDR3 protein sequence, its rows merge into one entry that carries the most common genes and DNA. The V and J calls and clone size come from TCRdb's table, not from the authors' own analysis. For this sample the table gives about 1.7 million distinct CDR3 sequences, of which approximately 30% were detected only once. The ten largest make up 7.7% of the sample.

The V and J genes are TRBV20-1 and TRBJ1-6, and 9 junction bases match TRBD1. The clonotype comes from a woman younger than 45 in good health. The sample consisted of blood. The nucleotides are TGCAGTGCTAGAGGGGACAGGGCCCCCTATAATTCACCCCTCCACTTT. Its translation reads: CSARGDRAPYNSPLHF.